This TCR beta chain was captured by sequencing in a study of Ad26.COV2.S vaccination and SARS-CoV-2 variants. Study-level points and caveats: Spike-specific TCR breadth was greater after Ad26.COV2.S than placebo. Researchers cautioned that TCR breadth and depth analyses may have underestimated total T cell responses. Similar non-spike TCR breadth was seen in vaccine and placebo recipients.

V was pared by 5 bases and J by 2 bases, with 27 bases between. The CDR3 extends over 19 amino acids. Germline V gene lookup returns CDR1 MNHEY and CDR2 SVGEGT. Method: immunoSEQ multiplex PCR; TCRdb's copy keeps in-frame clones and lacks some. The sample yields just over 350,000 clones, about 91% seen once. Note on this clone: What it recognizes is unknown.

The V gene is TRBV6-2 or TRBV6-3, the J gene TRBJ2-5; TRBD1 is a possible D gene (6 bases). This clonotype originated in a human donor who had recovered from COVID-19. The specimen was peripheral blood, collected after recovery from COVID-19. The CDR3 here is CASSRRQGTDKNRQETQYF. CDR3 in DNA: TGTGCCAGCAGTCGTCGGCAGGGGACGGACAAAAACAGACAAGAGACCCAGTACTTC.